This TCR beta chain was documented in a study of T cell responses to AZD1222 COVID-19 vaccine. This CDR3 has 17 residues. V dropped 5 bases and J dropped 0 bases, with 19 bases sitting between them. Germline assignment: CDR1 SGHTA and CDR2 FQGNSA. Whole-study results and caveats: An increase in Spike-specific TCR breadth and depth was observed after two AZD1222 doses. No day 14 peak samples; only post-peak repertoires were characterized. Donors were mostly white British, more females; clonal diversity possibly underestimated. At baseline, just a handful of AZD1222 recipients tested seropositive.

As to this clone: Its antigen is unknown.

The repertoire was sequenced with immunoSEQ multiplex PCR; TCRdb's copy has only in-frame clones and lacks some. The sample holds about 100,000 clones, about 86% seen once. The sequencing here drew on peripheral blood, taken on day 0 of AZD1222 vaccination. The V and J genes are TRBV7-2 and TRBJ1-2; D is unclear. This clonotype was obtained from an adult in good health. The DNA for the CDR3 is TGTGCCAGCAGCCACCAATCGGGAGGGCTTTCTAACTATGGCTACACCTTC. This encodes CASSHQSGGLSNYGYTF.